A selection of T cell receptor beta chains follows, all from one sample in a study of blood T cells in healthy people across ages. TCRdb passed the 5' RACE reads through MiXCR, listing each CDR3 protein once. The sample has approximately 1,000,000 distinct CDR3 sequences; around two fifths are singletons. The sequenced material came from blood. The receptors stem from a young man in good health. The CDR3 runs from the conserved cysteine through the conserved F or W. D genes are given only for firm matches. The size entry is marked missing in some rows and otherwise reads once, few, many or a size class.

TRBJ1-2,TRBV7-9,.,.,TGTGCCAGCAGCTTAACTTTTCAGGGACTCCACTATAGCTACACCTTC,CASSLTFQGLHYSYTF
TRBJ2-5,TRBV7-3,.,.,TGTGCCAGCAGCCTGGAAGGTAGCATCCAAGAGACCCAGTACTTC,CASSLEGSIQETQYF
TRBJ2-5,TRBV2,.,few,TGTGCCAGCAGTGGGGTGGCGACCCAGTACTTC,CASSGVATQYF
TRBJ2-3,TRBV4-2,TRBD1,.,TGTGCCAGCAGCCAAGCACAGGGGACGACAGATACGCAGTATTTT,CASSQAQGTTDTQYF
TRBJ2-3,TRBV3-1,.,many,TGTGCCAGCAGCCACACCTATGGGATCACAGACACGCAGTATTTT,CASSHTYGITDTQYF
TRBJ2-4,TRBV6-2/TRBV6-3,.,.,TGTGCCAGCAGTTACATCGGGACCGGGCAGTACTTC,CASSYIGTGQYF
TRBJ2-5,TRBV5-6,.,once,TGTGCCAGCAGCCCTCGGGCGTTCACCTACAATGAGCAGTACTTC,CASSPRAFTYNEQYF
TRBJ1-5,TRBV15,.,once,TGTGCCACCAGCAGATCGAACGGGGCTAATCAGCCCCAGCATTTT,CATSRSNGANQPQHF
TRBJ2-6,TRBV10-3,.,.,TGTGCCTCCCGAGGTGGTTACGTATCTGGGGCCAACGTCCTGACTTTC,CASRGGYVSGANVLTF
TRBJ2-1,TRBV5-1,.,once,TGCGCCAGCAGCTTGGAGCCCACTAGCTACTACAATGAGCAGTTCTTC,CASSLEPTSYYNEQFF
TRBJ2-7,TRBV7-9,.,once,TGTGCCAGCAGCCCAGAGGGACGGCGAAAAAACCTCTACGAGCAGTACTTC,CASSPEGRRKNLYEQYF
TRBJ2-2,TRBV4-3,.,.,TGCGCCAGCAGCCAAGGGACGGTAACGAACACCGGGGAGCTGTTTTTT,CASSQGTVTNTGELFF
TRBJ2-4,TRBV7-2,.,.,TGTGCCAGCAGCTTAGAGATTACGGCCATTCAGTACTTC,CASSLEITAIQYF
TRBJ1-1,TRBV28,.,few,TGTGCCAGCAGTTTAACAGGGTATGAAGCTTTCTTT,CASSLTGYEAFF
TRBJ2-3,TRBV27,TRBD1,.,TGTGCCAGCAGTTTAAGACAGGGTCGGCACACAGATACGCAGTATTTT,CASSLRQGRHTDTQYF
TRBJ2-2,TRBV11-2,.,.,TGTGCCAGCAGCGTTAGCCGGGACCGGAACACCGGGGAGCTGTTTTTT,CASSVSRDRNTGELFF
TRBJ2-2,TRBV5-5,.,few,TGTGCCAGCAGCTTTACTACATGGGAGCTGTTTTTT,CASSFTTWELFF
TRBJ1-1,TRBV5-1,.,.,TGCGCCAGCAGCCCCGCCGCCCGGAGGGTGAACACTGAAGCTTTCTTT,CASSPAARRVNTEAFF
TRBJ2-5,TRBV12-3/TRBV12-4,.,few,TGTGCCAGCAGTTTAGCACCAGTCCCCGAGACCCAGTACTTC,CASSLAPVPETQYF
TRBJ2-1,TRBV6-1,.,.,TGTGCCAGCGTTGGAGAGTACAATGAGCAGTTCTTC,CASVGEYNEQFF
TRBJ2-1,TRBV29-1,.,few,TGCAGCGTTGGGGGGAGATACAATGAGCAGTTCTTC,CSVGGRYNEQFF
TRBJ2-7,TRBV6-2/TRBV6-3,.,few,TGTGCCAGCGGCTATTACAATGAGCAGTACTTC,CASGYYNEQYF
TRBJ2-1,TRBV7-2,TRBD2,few,TGTGCCAGCAGCTTACGCGGGACTAGCGGGGACTCCTACAATGAGCAGTTCTTC,CASSLRGTSGDSYNEQFF
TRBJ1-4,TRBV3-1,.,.,TGTGCCAGCAGCCGGCCGGGACCCCTTGAAAAACTGTTTTTT,CASSRPGPLEKLFF
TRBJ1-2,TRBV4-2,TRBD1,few,TGTGCCAGCAGCCAAGAGTCGACAGGGGGGTATGGCTACACCTTC,CASSQESTGGYGYTF
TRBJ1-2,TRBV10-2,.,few,TGCGCCAGCAGTGAGTTAGGGTTTTGGCAGGGCGGCTATGGCTACACCTTC,CASSELGFWQGGYGYTF
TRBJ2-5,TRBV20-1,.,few,TGCAGTGCTGCGGACGCCATGGAGACCCAGTACTTC,CSAADAMETQYF
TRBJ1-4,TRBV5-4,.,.,TGTGCCAGCAGCATGAGCCTATCGTCGGCAACTAATGAAAAACTGTTTTTT,CASSMSLSSATNEKLFF
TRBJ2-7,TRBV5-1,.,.,TGCGCCAGCAGCCCTATACAGGGTCACGAGCAGTACTTC,CASSPIQGHEQYF
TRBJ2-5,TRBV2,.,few,TGTGCCAGCAAGCCGGGACAAATTGGCGGGGGGACCCAGTACTTC,CASKPGQIGGGTQYF
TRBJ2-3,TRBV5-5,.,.,TGTGCCAGCAGCTTGTATCGGCGGGACCCCACAGGTACGCAGTATTTT,CASSLYRRDPTGTQYF
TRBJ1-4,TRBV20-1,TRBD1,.,TGCAGTGCTAGGGGGGGACAGCGGGTCTCTAATGAAAAACTGTTTTTT,CSARGGQRVSNEKLFF
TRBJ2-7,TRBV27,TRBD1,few,TGTGCCAGCAGAGCAGGGGGACACTACGAGCAGTACTTC,CASRAGGHYEQYF